Below are 15 T cell receptor beta chains sequenced from a single sample in a study of T cell changes during pregnancy in multiple sclerosis. The method was immunoSEQ multiplex PCR; TCRdb's version includes in-frame clones alone and lacks a portion of them. Of roughly 42,000 clones listed, about nine tenths were seen once; the top ten hold about 0.51%. Sample: CD4+ T cells from peripheral blood mononuclear cells, taken in the second trimester of pregnancy. The receptor source for this set is a female donor in good health, enrolled as a control in a pregnancy study.

This clone was detected only once. The chain has TRBV27 and TRBJ2-2; 13 bases match TRBD2. The CDR3 spans 16 residues. Germline loops: CDR1 MNHEY, CDR2 SMNVEV (reference sequence). Germline trimming cut 4 bases from V and 4 bases from J; bases unmatched to any gene: 3. For the CDR3, the DNA is TGTGCCAGCAGTTGGACTAGCGGGGGTACCACCGGGGAGCTGTTTTTT. Translating gives CASSWTSGGTTGELFF.

V and J are TRBV30 and TRBJ1-4, with 8 bases identical to TRBD1. Germline loops: CDR1 GTSNPN, CDR2 SVGIG (reference sequence). The CDR3 runs 13 residues. The V and J ends lost 3 bases and 5 bases, in that order; junction bases with no gene match: 2. The CDR3 sequence is CAWRDRENEKLFF. DNA of the CDR3: TGTGCCTGGAGGGACAGGGAAAATGAAAAACTGTTTTTT. The full variable domain, in which reference TRBV30 and TRBJ1-4 provide the parts outside the CDR3, is SQTIHQWPATLVQPVGSPLSLECTVEGTSNPNLYWYRQAAGRGLQLLFYSVGIGQISSEVPQNLSASRPQDRQFILSSKKLLLSDSGFYLCAWRDRENEKLFFGSGTQLSVL.

The V gene is TRBV2, the J gene TRBJ1-2; 9 bases match TRBD1. The CDR3 consists of 13 residues. Unmatched junction bases numbered 6, after V lost 6 bases and J lost 7 bases. Germline values: CDR1 SNHLY, CDR2 FYNNEI. The CDR3 coding sequence is TGTGCCAGCAGGGAACAGGGGGCGCGTGGCTACACCTTC. It yields the protein CASREQGARGYTF.

The chain is built from TRBV18 and TRBJ2-5, with D perhaps TRBD1 (6 bases). CDR1 KGHSH and CDR2 LQKENI come from the germline V gene. Trimming took off 3 bases at V and 5 bases at J, with 25 bases between the two ends. The CDR3 totals 18 residues. For the CDR3, the DNA is TGTGCCAGCTCACCCCCCGTGTTAGGAGTGGGGGCCCTGGAGACCCAGTACTTC. The encoded protein is CASSPPVLGVGALETQYF.

V gene TRBV27 combines with J gene TRBJ2-5, with 9 positions matching TRBD1. The last part of the DNA fits TRBJ2-7 better; the J call may be wrong. The CDR3 runs 15 residues. CDR1 is MNHEY and CDR2 is SMNVEV in the germline V gene (reference sequence). This CDR3 is CASSLQQGALYEQYF. The DNA of the CDR3 is TGTGCCAGCAGTTTACAACAGGGGGCGCTGTACGAGCAGTACTTC.

The chain is built from TRBV6-1 and TRBJ2-7; TRBD2 agrees at 11 bases. J was trimmed by 4 bases and V by 6 bases; bases with no gene match: 5. CDR1 MNHNS and CDR2 SASEGT come from the germline V gene. The CDR3 length is 14 residues. Here the CDR3 DNA reads TGTGCCAGCAGGGGGACTAGCGGAACTTACGAGCAGTACTTC. Protein product: CASRGTSGTYEQYF.

The V and J genes are TRBV7-9 and TRBJ1-4; 7 nucleotides align to TRBD1. V dropped 5 bases and J dropped 0; count of bases not matched to a gene: 3. Germline V gene lookup returns CDR1 SEHNR and CDR2 FQNEAQ (reference sequence). This CDR3 spans 15 amino acids. The CDR3 DNA is TGTGCCAGCAGCAGACAGGGAGCAACTAATGAAAAACTGTTTTTT. Translating it yields CASSRQGATNEKLFF.

V gene TRBV4-1 combines with J gene TRBJ2-1, with 7 bases that match TRBD1. This CDR3 is built from 16 residues. The junction had 11 bases not matched to a gene; V was cut back by 4 bases and J by 5 bases. Germline V gene data show CDR1 as MGHRA and CDR2 as YSYEKL. This chain's CDR3 is CASSPHRGLPDNEQFF. Written as DNA, the CDR3 is TGCGCCAGCAGCCCACACAGGGGTTTACCTGACAATGAGCAGTTCTTC.

This clone was seen just once. The V call is TRBV27, the J call TRBJ2-5; tentative D call: TRBD2 (5 bases). V was cut by 4 bases and J by 7 bases, with 10 bases left in between. This CDR3 spans 12 amino acids. Germline assignment: CDR1 MNHEY and CDR2 SMNVEV (reference sequence). CDR3 loop: CASSSNRGTQYF. The DNA for the CDR3 is TGTGCCAGCAGTTCCAACCGGGGGACCCAGTACTTC.

This rearrangement joins TRBV19 to TRBJ2-1, with D tentatively TRBD2 (5 bases). Germline V gene lookup returns CDR1 LNHDA and CDR2 SQIVND (reference sequence). Trimming removed 5 bases at V and 1 base at J, with 15 bases between. The CDR3 has 16 residues. CDR3 DNA sequence: TGTGCCAGTAGTCCTCGGGGTAGCCGATCCTACAATGAGCAGTTCTTC. Its protein product is CASSPRGSRSYNEQFF.

The chain carries TRBV18 and TRBJ2-4, with TRBD2 identical over 11 bases. Germline V gives CDR1 KGHSH, CDR2 LQKENI. The CDR3 sequence is 15 residues long. After removal of 1 base from V and 6 bases from J, the junction contained 2 bases not matched to a gene. As DNA, the CDR3 is TGTGCCAGCTCACCACGAGGGACTAGCGGAAACATTCAGTACTTC. It is translated as CASSPRGTSGNIQYF.

The chain couples TRBV28 to TRBJ1-2, with TRBD1 matching 9 bases. Germline trimming cut 5 bases from V and 8 bases from J; bases unmatched to any gene: 6. CDR1 is MDHEN and CDR2 is SYDVKM in the germline V gene. CDR3 length equals 13 residues. DNA for the CDR3: TGTGCCAGCAGTGGGGGACAGGGCAGGGGCTACACCTTC. Amino acid sequence: CASSGGQGRGYTF.

V usage is TRBV5-4 and J usage is TRBJ2-3; tentative D call: TRBD2 (5 bases). Trimming left V 4 bases short and J 1 base short, with 10 bases between. The CDR3 is 14 residues long. Germline CDR1 is SGHNT and CDR2 is YYREEE (reference sequence). CDR3 in DNA: TGTGCCAGCAGCCCAGGACTTGGCACAGATACGCAGTATTTT. This translates into CASSPGLGTDTQYF.

V gene TRBV27 combines with J gene TRBJ1-2, with a possible D match to TRBD1 (5 bases). In germline, CDR1 is MNHEY, CDR2 SMNVEV (reference sequence). The CDR3 covers 14 residues. Deletions cut 11 bases from V and 5 bases from J, with 21 bases between. CDR3 amino acids: CAPARQDREYGYTF. Here the CDR3 DNA reads TGTGCCCCTGCTCGACAAGACAGAGAATATGGCTACACCTTC.

With respect to this clone: One end of the junction does not line up with germline, which may come from a read error. CDR3 nucleotides: TGTGCTAGCAGCTTTAATCCCCAGGAGACCCAGTACTTC. It translates to CASSFNPQETQYF. This chain links TRBV7-7 with TRBJ2-5, with no clear D. The CDR3 contains 13 residues. Per germline, CDR1 SSHAT and CDR2 FNYEAQ (reference sequence).